Following are 5 T cell receptor beta chains from one sample sequenced in a study of metastatic and nonmetastatic thyroid tumors (dated by TCRdb to the early 2020s). The library was generated by PCR. Instrument on record: Illumina HiSeq 4000. TCRdb ran its own pipeline on the public reads, namely fastp trimming at Q25 and MiXCR clone calling, and kept in-frame beta chains. The sample table holds about 19,000 clones, of which about a quarter were seen once. Clones ranked in the top ten supply less than 4% of the sample. None of the patients had been given any treatment before thyroid surgery. Sequencing was performed on blood. These receptors came from a male donor with papillary thyroid cancer or a benign thyroid nodule (not recorded which). Some clones in this sample may be carry-over from other donors' samples.

Many counts were recorded for this clone. V gene TRBV5-7 combines with J gene TRBJ1-5, with D perhaps matching TRBD1 (6 bases). TRBV5-7 is assigned to the ORF class and has an uncertain function. Trimming removed 3 bases from V and 6 bases from J, with 19 bases in between. This CDR3 spans 16 amino acids. CDR3 DNA sequence: TGTGCCAGCAGCTCTCAACAGGGCGGGGACTTTCAGCCCCAGCATTTT. It encodes CASSSQQGGDFQPQHF.

This chain connects TRBV2 to TRBJ2-1; D is perhaps TRBD2 (5 bases). Germline V gene data show CDR1 as SNHLY and CDR2 as FYNNEI. V lost 0 bases and J lost 0, with 18 bases in between. CDR3 length equals 19 residues. The CDR3 loop reads CASSEAPPAFRDSYNEQFF. The CDR3 region has the DNA TGTGCCAGCAGTGAAGCGCCCCCCGCCTTCCGGGACTCCTACAATGAGCAGTTCTTC.

The chain combines TRBV3-1 with TRBJ2-7; no clear D. CDR3 length: 10 residues. The V end lost 8 bases, the J end lost 3 bases, and 5 bases lay between the germline ends. Germline V CDR1 and CDR2: LGHDT, YNNKEL (reference sequence). The CDR3 spells CASGVYEQYF. The CDR3 nucleotides read TGTGCCAGCGGGGTCTACGAGCAGTACTTC.

This clone is termed medium-sized. The rearrangement uses TRBV3-1 and TRBJ2-7; D might be TRBD1 (5 bases). Germline CDR1 reads LGHDT; CDR2 reads YNNKEL (reference sequence). The V end was cut by 8 bases, the J end by 3 bases, with 11 bases between. The CDR3 length is 12 residues. The CDR3 DNA sequence: TGTGCCAGCGCCCAGGGAATCTACGAGCAGTACTTC. This gives the protein CASAQGIYEQYF.

This clone was counted between two and nine times. The J gene is TRBJ2-7, the V gene TRBV28; D possibly uses TRBD1 or TRBD2 (5 bases each). CDR3 size: 12 residues. The V end was cut by 0 bases, the J end by 6 bases, with 6 bases between. Germline loops: CDR1 MDHEN, CDR2 SYDVKM. The CDR3 loop is CASSLWGVEQYF. DNA of the CDR3: TGTGCCAGCAGTTTATGGGGGGTCGAGCAGTACTTC.